Each of the 28 T cell receptor beta chains below was sequenced from the same sample in a study of cytomegalovirus exposure and HLA in healthy donors. TCRdb's table, derived via immunoSEQ multiplex PCR, lists solely in-frame clones and lacks some. The sample consists of 180,000 or so clones, approximately 90% of them appearing once. Source material: PBMCs. The origin of the receptors is a young woman in good health and CMV-seronegative.

The V gene is TRBV4-3, the J gene TRBJ1-6; a weak D match, TRBD1 (6 bases). CDR3 size: 15 residues. The germline V gene encodes CDR1 LGHNA and CDR2 YSLEER. Trimming took off 1 base at V and 10 bases at J, with 14 bases between the two ends. The CDR3 DNA reads TGCGCCAGCAGCCAAGTGGGGGGGCTAGGGTCACCCCTCCACTTT. This sequence encodes CASSQVGGLGSPLHF.

The genes are TRBV5-6 and TRBJ1-3; tentative D call: TRBD1 (6 bases). V dropped 0 bases and J dropped 4 bases, with 8 bases sitting between them. The CDR3 covers 14 residues. The germline V gene has CDR1 SGHDT and CDR2 YYEEEE. The CDR3 nucleotides are TGTGCCAGCAGCTTGGAGGGGACAGGAAACACCATATATTTT. Protein sequence: CASSLEGTGNTIYF.

The V call is TRBV9, the J call TRBJ2-3; 14 bases map to TRBD2. In germline, CDR1 is SGDLS, CDR2 YYNGEE. CDR3 size: 18 residues. With V trimmed by 4 bases and J by 0 bases, 7 bases remained unmatched. CDR3 sequence reads: CASSLRLAGGPSTDTQYF. The CDR3 DNA reads TGTGCCAGCAGCTTGAGACTAGCGGGGGGGCCGAGCACAGATACGCAGTATTTT.

The chain joins TRBV19 to TRBJ1-4; D not certain. The CDR3 is 17 amino acids. CDR1 and CDR2 from the germline V gene are LNHDA and SQIVND (reference sequence). V lost 8 bases, J lost 4 bases, and 23 bases lay in between. The CDR3 DNA reads as TGTGCCAGTGGGAGCCCGAGGGCTGCCTTTATTAATGAAAAACTGTTTTTT. This sequence encodes CASGSPRAAFINEKLFF.

The chain uses TRBV6-5 and TRBJ2-1; 9 positions agree with TRBD2. Unmatched junction bases numbered 5, after V lost 5 bases and J lost 9 bases. There are 13 residues in the CDR3. The V gene's germline CDR1 is MNHEY and CDR2 SVGAGI. CDR3 DNA sequence: TGTGCCAGCAGTGCGGGGACTAGCATTGAGCAGTTCTTC. Residues: CASSAGTSIEQFF.

The CDR3 region has the DNA TGTGCCAGTAGTATTGGGGACAGGGGGCTTGGCGAGCAGTACTTC. It is translated as CASSIGDRGLGEQYF. The chain joins TRBV19 to TRBJ2-7; the match to TRBD1 covers 12 bases. The CDR3 runs 15 residues. Germline CDR1 and CDR2: LNHDA and SQIVND (reference sequence). With V trimmed by 3 bases and J by 6 bases, 6 bases remained unmatched.

This rearrangement joins TRBV5-1 to TRBJ2-7; the match to TRBD2 covers 13 bases. The ends lost 7 bases at V and 4 bases at J; junction bases unmatched: 11. Germline CDR1 SGHRS, CDR2 YFSETQ. The CDR3 sequence is 16 residues long. The CDR3 reads CASGPTRTSGSYEQYF. The CDR3 nucleotides read TGCGCCAGCGGACCAACTCGGACTAGCGGGAGTTACGAGCAGTACTTC.

The V gene is TRBV25-1, the J gene TRBJ1-2, with 7 bases lining up with TRBD1. The V and J ends lost 4 bases and 5 bases, in that order; junction bases with no gene match: 10. The germline V gene encodes CDR1 MGHDK and CDR2 SYGVNS. There are 15 residues in the CDR3. The CDR3 region has the DNA TGTGCCAGCAGTGCCCTAACAGGGGCGGGGTATGGCTACACCTTC. Its translation is CASSALTGAGYGYTF.

The chain combines TRBV6-5 with TRBJ2-5; the D gene is possibly TRBD2 (5 bases). Deletions cut 10 bases from V and 5 bases from J, with 20 bases between. The CDR3 sequence is 14 residues long. Germline values: CDR1 MNHEY, CDR2 SVGAGI. CDR3 in DNA: TGTGCCACCAGCATAATCGGGATCGTGGAGACCCAGTACTTC. Residues: CATSIIGIVETQYF.

V is TRBV19 and J is TRBJ2-5; the D gene is possibly TRBD1 (5 bases). V gave up 8 bases and J gave up 2 bases, with 12 bases separating them. The CDR3 is 13 amino acids. Germline V gene sequence: CDR1 LNHDA, CDR2 SQIVND (reference sequence). CDR3 region: CASQTDSQETQYF. CDR3 nucleotide sequence: TGTGCCAGTCAAACAGACAGTCAAGAGACCCAGTACTTC. Complete variable domain (other parts from reference TRBV19 and TRBJ2-5): DGGITQSPKYLFRKEGQNVTLSCEQNLNHDAMYWYRQDPGQGLRLIYYSQIVNDFQKGDIAEGYSVSREKKESFPLTVTSAQKNPTAFYLCASQTDSQETQYFGPGTRLLVL.

V is TRBV5-1 and J is TRBJ2-7; weak D call: TRBD2 (6 bases). Germline V CDR1 and CDR2: SGHRS, YFSETQ. V shed 1 base and J shed 2 bases, with 10 bases lying between them. The CDR3 runs 14 residues. The CDR3 DNA reads TGCGCCAGCAGCTTGCAGGCGGGGACCTACGAGCAGTACTTC. The encoded protein is CASSLQAGTYEQYF.

The CDR3 loop is CASSLARTSGGYEQYF. CDR3 sequence (DNA): TGTGCCAGCAGCTTGGCCCGAACTAGCGGGGGCTACGAGCAGTACTTC. The chain uses TRBV5-4 and TRBJ2-7; 11 bases are shared with TRBD2. The V gene end was trimmed by 0 bases and the J gene end by 3 bases; junction bases not matched to a gene: 5. Germline lookup yields CDR1 SGHNT and CDR2 YYREEE (reference sequence). CDR3 length: 16 amino acids.

This clone was detected once. The chain links TRBV13 to TRBJ2-7, with D maybe TRBD1 (6 bases). This CDR3 contains 14 residues. V was cut by 5 bases and J by 4 bases, with 15 bases left in between. Germline V gene data show CDR1 as PRHDT and CDR2 as FYEKMQ (reference sequence). DNA for the CDR3: TGTGCCAGCAGCGACTCCCGACAGGTTTACGAGCAGTACTTC. It yields the protein CASSDSRQVYEQYF.

This clone was counted only a few times. V gene TRBV2 combines with J gene TRBJ1-6, with a possible D match to TRBD1 (5 bases). The germline CDR1 and CDR2 sequences are SNHLY and FYNNEI. V lost 6 bases, J lost 7 bases, and 10 bases lay in between. The CDR3 runs 13 residues. CDR3 DNA sequence: TGTGCCAGCAGCTATCGGACAAATTCACCCCTCCACTTT. The encoded protein is CASSYRTNSPLHF.

This sequence joins TRBV7-2 and TRBJ1-2, with a possible D match to TRBD1 (5 bases). Germline V lookup: CDR1 SGHTA, CDR2 FQGNSA. The CDR3 has 14 residues. The germline V and J ends were trimmed by 5 bases and 0 bases, with 10 bases remaining between them. This CDR3 reads CASSPGGANYGYTF. In DNA form, the CDR3 reads TGTGCCAGCAGCCCTGGGGGGGCTAACTATGGCTACACCTTC.

The chain employs TRBV7-7 and TRBJ2-6; D possibly corresponds to TRBD1 (6 bases). Germline V gene data show CDR1 as SSHAT and CDR2 as FNYEAQ (reference sequence). The CDR3 is 19 amino acids. Trimming removed 5 bases at V and 0 bases at J, with 20 bases between. The CDR3, as DNA: TGTGCCAGCAGCCCGAGACGCCGACAGGACAGCTCTGGGGCCAACGTCCTGACTTTC. It encodes CASSPRRRQDSSGANVLTF.

The chain joins TRBV7-2 to TRBJ1-2; tentatively, D is TRBD1 (5 bases). Germline-derived CDR1 and CDR2 are SGHTA and FQGNSA. V lost 1 base and J 2 bases, leaving 14 bases between the germline ends. The CDR3 is made up of 16 amino acids. The CDR3 loop reads CASSLVTAPSNYGYTF. The CDR3 DNA sequence: TGTGCCAGCAGCTTAGTGACAGCGCCGAGCAACTATGGCTACACCTTC.

The chain uses TRBV18 and TRBJ1-5; 7 bases are a match to TRBD1. V lost 2 bases, J lost 4 bases, and 11 bases stayed unmatched. The CDR3 extends over 17 amino acids. CDR1 and CDR2 (germline): KGHSH, LQKENI. CDR3 DNA sequence: TGTGCCAGCTCACCAGTAGAGGGGGCAGGGGAGAATCAGCCCCAGCATTTT. Its translation: CASSPVEGAGENQPQHF.

This clone came up a few times. The chain has TRBV7-2 and TRBJ1-6; D ambiguous. Between the trimmed V and J ends, which lost 1 base and 9 bases, there was a span of 4 bases. This CDR3 is 12 amino acids long. Per germline, CDR1 SGHTA and CDR2 FQGNSA. The CDR3 spells CASSLDISPLHF. DNA of the CDR3: TGTGCCAGCAGCTTAGACATTTCACCCCTCCACTTT.

This clone has a single count. The J gene is TRBJ1-2, the V gene TRBV2; TRBD1 might be the D (5 bases). Trimming cost V 3 bases and J 3 bases, with 8 bases left between them. The germline V gene encodes CDR1 SNHLY and CDR2 FYNNEI. The CDR3 consists of 13 residues. The CDR3 nucleotides are TGTGCCAGCAGTGATTGGGGGGACTATGGCTACACCTTC. Translated: CASSDWGDYGYTF.

The J gene is TRBJ1-2, the V gene TRBV29-1, with TRBD1 as a possible D gene (5 bases). Germline V gene data show CDR1 as SQVTM and CDR2 as ANQGSEA. CDR3 length: 18 residues. Deletions cut 0 bases from V and 1 base from J, with 21 bases between. CDR3 residues: CSVEDLGSKGRGNYGYTF. The CDR3 DNA reads as TGCAGCGTTGAAGATCTTGGCTCCAAAGGAAGGGGTAACTATGGCTACACCTTC.

V and J are TRBV5-6 and TRBJ2-7, with D tentatively TRBD1 (6 bases). The V and J ends lost 4 bases and 3 bases respectively, with 17 bases between them. The germline V gene has CDR1 SGHDT and CDR2 YYEEEE. The CDR3 covers 15 residues. For the CDR3, the DNA is TGTGCCAGCAGCCGGGACATTACCAAGGGCTACGAGCAGTACTTC. Protein sequence: CASSRDITKGYEQYF.

This clone has a single count. V usage is TRBV6-5 and J usage is TRBJ1-2; 7 bases are a match to TRBD1. The germline gives CDR1 MNHEY, CDR2 SVGAGI. The length of the CDR3 is 15 residues. The junction had 11 bases not matched to a gene; V was cut back by 6 bases and J by 4 bases. The DNA for the CDR3 is TGTGCCAGCAGCCTACAACGGGACAGCTCCTATGGCTACACCTTC. Its translation is CASSLQRDSSYGYTF.

The sample holds one count of this clone. CDR3 nucleotide sequence: TGCGCCAGCAGACCCGGGGAGCTTTCCTACAATGAGCAGTTCTTC. This encodes CASRPGELSYNEQFF. This rearrangement joins TRBV5-1 to TRBJ2-1, with a weak D call TRBD2 (5 bases). CDR3 length: 15 amino acids. In germline, CDR1 is SGHRS, CDR2 YFSETQ. V gave up 5 bases and J gave up 1 base, with 13 bases separating them.

The genes are TRBV2 and TRBJ2-7; 7 nucleotides line up with TRBD1. The CDR3 covers 17 residues. J was trimmed by 5 bases and V by 4 bases; bases with no gene match: 17. Germline CDR1 and CDR2: SNHLY and FYNNEI. The CDR3 is CASSGAKDRSTNDEQYF. CDR3 DNA sequence: TGTGCCAGCAGTGGGGCCAAGGACAGGTCGACCAACGACGAGCAGTACTTC.

The chain has TRBV13 and TRBJ2-2, with a possible D match to TRBD1 (6 bases). Germline values: CDR1 PRHDT, CDR2 FYEKMQ (reference sequence). The CDR3 length is 15 residues. V gave up 6 bases and J gave up 4 bases, with 15 bases separating them. The CDR3 spells CASRGFGQPTGELFF. The CDR3 bases are TGTGCCAGCAGGGGATTTGGACAGCCCACCGGGGAGCTGTTTTTT.

This clone was observed once. V and J are TRBV27 and TRBJ2-2, with D possibly matching TRBD2 (7 bases). V lost 8 bases, J lost 4 bases, and 20 bases lay in between. CDR1 and CDR2 (germline): MNHEY, SMNVEV (reference sequence). This CDR3 spans 16 amino acids. CDR3 bases: TGTGCCAGCGGCATCAACCGGGGGGCAGGCACCGGGGAGCTGTTTTTT. It is translated as CASGINRGAGTGELFF.

This clone was recorded only once. The chain carries TRBV7-2 and TRBJ1-2, with D unclear. Per germline, CDR1 SGHTA and CDR2 FQGNSA. This CDR3 is built from 16 residues. V shed 7 bases and J shed 0 bases, with 18 bases lying between them. The CDR3 bases are TGTGCCAGCAATCCCTGGCTCCAGGATCCTAACTATGGCTACACCTTC. Translating gives CASNPWLQDPNYGYTF.